This T cell receptor (beta chain) is drawn from a study of blood T cell repertoires in COVID-19. The wider study: The United States, Italy and Spain were the sources of the acute and convalescent COVID-19 samples. Sample material is recorded as cDNA or gDNA derived from T cells, B-cell-depleted T cells, or PBMCs.

The junction had 7 bases not matched to a gene; V was cut back by 5 bases and J by 4 bases. The CDR3 is made up of 14 amino acids. The germline V gene has CDR1 MNHEY and CDR2 SVGEGT. Source study methods: Reference gene primer amplification gave estimated nucleated cell counts. Clones were read by immunoSEQ multiplex PCR, and TCRdb kept only the in-frame ones, dropping some. The D gene and trimming were derived from the DNA, and the V and J assignments and clone size from that table. The sample contains 65,000 to 90,000 clones, around 69% of which appear only once. This sequence originates from a man aged 65 to 85 with active or convalescent COVID-19. The specimen was peripheral blood. V gene TRBV6-2 or TRBV6-3 combines with J gene TRBJ1-2; 7 bases line up with TRBD1. CDR3 bases: TGTGCCAGCAGTGCGTATGACAGGGCCTATGGCTACACCTTC. Translating it yields CASSAYDRAYGYTF.